These 17 T cell receptor beta chains were all obtained from the same sample, sequenced in a study of radiotherapy plus CTLA-4 blockade in lung cancer. This table comes from immunoSEQ multiplex PCR, and its TCRdb copy is limited to in-frame clones, with some not included. The sample shows 60,000 to 70,000 clones, around four fifths of them seen only once. The input for sequencing was peripheral blood, taken from a patient treated with radiotherapy plus ipilimumab. The receptors derive from a human donor with non-small cell lung cancer who had a partial response to radiotherapy plus ipilimumab.

This clone was detected only once. The genes are TRBV28 and TRBJ1-1; 7 positions match TRBD1. CDR3 length: 16 residues. V lost 6 bases to trimming and J lost 0 bases; unmatched junction nucleotides: 10. Germline lookup yields CDR1 MDHEN and CDR2 SYDVKM. CDR3 in amino acids: CASSPTGANLNTEAFF. The CDR3 DNA follows: TGTGCCAGCAGCCCCACAGGGGCGAACCTGAACACTGAAGCTTTCTTT.

The chain combines TRBV9 with TRBJ2-3; TRBD2 might be the D (6 bases). V dropped 0 bases and J dropped 0 bases, with 11 bases sitting between them. This CDR3 has 16 amino acids. In germline, CDR1 is SGDLS, CDR2 YYNGEE. The CDR3 region is CASSVGNGLSTDTQYF. CDR3 bases: TGTGCCAGCAGCGTAGGTAACGGACTAAGCACAGATACGCAGTATTTT.

This clone was seen a single time. The chain is built from TRBV7-2 and TRBJ2-1; D uncertain. The CDR3 runs 12 residues. Per germline, CDR1 SGHTA and CDR2 FQGNSA. The V and J ends lost 5 bases and 9 bases respectively, with 11 bases between them. Written as DNA, the CDR3 is TGTGCCAGCAGCGTAGAGACGGGTGAGCAGTTCTTC. As protein: CASSVETGEQFF.

The chain employs TRBV27 and TRBJ1-5; 7 bases map to TRBD1. The CDR3 has 15 amino acids. J was trimmed by 6 bases and V by 6 bases; bases with no gene match: 11. Looked up from germline, CDR1 is MNHEY and CDR2 is SMNVEV (reference sequence). This chain's CDR3 is CASSQSTGSVQPQHF. DNA of the CDR3: TGTGCCAGCAGCCAGTCGACAGGGTCGGTTCAGCCCCAGCATTTT.

This clone was recorded once. The genes are TRBV10-3 and TRBJ2-7, with TRBD1 identical over 8 bases. V trimming: 0 bases; J trimming: 3 bases; junction bases outside the gene matches: 4. Germline lookup yields CDR1 ENHRY and CDR2 SYGVKD. The CDR3 has 15 residues. CDR3 DNA: TGTGCCATCAGTGAGTCGGACAGGGCCGGCTACGAGCAGTACTTC. Encoded protein: CAISESDRAGYEQYF.

This clone was counted between two and nine times. The rearrangement joins TRBV10-2 to TRBJ1-2; no reliable D call. The CDR3 covers 13 residues. Germline CDR1 reads WSHSY; CDR2 reads SAAADI. V was clipped by 4 bases and J by 2 bases, with 8 bases between them. CDR3 nucleotide sequence: TGCGCCAGCAGTGGAGGAAACAACTATGGCTACACCTTC. Protein: CASSGGNNYGYTF.

As to this clone: The same CDR3 arises from other DNA sequences in this sample as well. The chain's CDR3 is CASSPPGQGYNEQFF. As DNA, the CDR3 is TGTGCCAGCAGCCCTCCGGGACAGGGGTACAATGAGCAGTTCTTC. V is TRBV27 and J is TRBJ2-1; the match to TRBD1 covers 10 bases. V trimming: 6 bases; J trimming: 4 bases; junction bases outside the gene matches: 6. Per germline, CDR1 MNHEY and CDR2 SMNVEV (reference sequence). This CDR3 region has 15 residues.

V is TRBV5-1 and J is TRBJ2-5, with D possibly matching TRBD2 (5 bases). Germline CDR1 and CDR2: SGHRS and YFSETQ. CDR3 length: 16 residues. The ends were cut back, 0 bases at V and 2 bases at J, with 14 bases in the middle. CDR3 nucleotide sequence: TGCGCCAGCAGCTTGGCCGGCAGCGGATTTCAAGAGACCCAGTACTTC. Residues: CASSLAGSGFQETQYF.

The J gene is TRBJ1-2, the V gene TRBV9; 7 nucleotides agree with TRBD1. Trimming removed 3 bases from V and 7 bases from J; junction bases left unmatched: 12. The CDR3 extends over 15 amino acids. CDR1 SGDLS and CDR2 YYNGEE come from the germline V gene. In nucleotides, the CDR3 is TGTGCCAGCAGCGAGTGGGGGAGACAGGGAACTGGCTACACCTTC. Translation: CASSEWGRQGTGYTF.

The rearrangement uses TRBV7-9 and TRBJ2-7; perhaps TRBD2 as D (7 bases). V lost 8 bases and J lost 4, with 15 bases in between. CDR3 length: 13 amino acids. Germline CDR1 reads SEHNR; CDR2 reads FQNEAQ (reference sequence). CDR3 sequence (DNA): TGTGCCAGCTCGGGGGGAGGGGGATACGAGCAGTACTTC. Protein sequence: CASSGGGGYEQYF.

The chain is built from TRBV9 and TRBJ2-6; 8 bases are a match to TRBD1. The germline gives CDR1 SGDLS, CDR2 YYNGEE. The CDR3 extends over 14 amino acids. Trimming at V came to 3 bases and at J to 4 bases, leaving 0 bases not matched to a gene. In nucleotides, the CDR3 is TGTGCCAGCAGCGCAGGGGGCGGGGCCAACGTCCTGACTTTC. Its protein is CASSAGGGANVLTF.

The chain links TRBV19 to TRBJ2-6; 7 bases line up with TRBD1. The germline gives CDR1 LNHDA, CDR2 SQIVND (reference sequence). The CDR3 length is 19 residues. Losses at the gene ends were 0 bases for V and 3 bases for J; bases not matched to a gene: 11. This CDR3 is CASSIDTPGGNFGANVLTF. In DNA, the CDR3 is TGTGCCAGTAGTATAGATACCCCAGGGGGAAACTTTGGGGCCAACGTCCTGACTTTC.

V usage is TRBV28 and J usage is TRBJ1-1; possibly TRBD1 for D (5 bases). Deletions cut 7 bases from V and 4 bases from J, with 25 bases between. Germline V gene sequence: CDR1 MDHEN, CDR2 SYDVKM. The CDR3 is 17 amino acids. CDR3 amino acids: CASTGRVGGGLGTEAFF. CDR3 sequence (DNA): TGTGCCAGCACTGGCCGGGTCGGGGGGGGACTGGGCACTGAAGCTTTCTTT.

The CDR3 loop is CAWKDLIRDRLLDYGYTF. The CDR3 DNA is TGTGCCTGGAAAGACCTTATCCGGGACAGGCTTCTGGACTATGGCTACACCTTC. The J gene is TRBJ1-2, the V gene TRBV30, with TRBD1 matching over 8 bases. Germline-derived CDR1 and CDR2 are GTSNPN and SVGIG (reference sequence). After removal of 4 bases from V and 3 bases from J, the junction contained 19 bases not matched to a gene. The CDR3 runs to 18 residues.

J is TRBJ2-3 and V is TRBV5-6; 7 nucleotides agree with TRBD1. The CDR3 sequence is 16 residues long. J lost 4 bases, V lost 2 bases, and 10 bases had no gene match. Germline values: CDR1 SGHDT, CDR2 YYEEEE. The CDR3 nucleotides are TGTGCCAGCAGCTTCCGGACAGGTGGGCGCGCAGATACGCAGTATTTT. The encoded protein is CASSFRTGGRADTQYF.

The chain combines TRBV28 with TRBJ1-2, with TRBD1 as a possible D gene (6 bases). Germline-derived CDR1 and CDR2 are MDHEN and SYDVKM. Deletions cut 4 bases from V and 7 bases from J, with 7 bases between. The CDR3 length is 11 residues. CDR3 in amino acids: CASSSRGGYTF. CDR3 nucleotides: TGTGCCAGCAGTTCCAGGGGTGGCTACACCTTC.

This chain joins TRBV30 and TRBJ2-5; TRBD1 agrees at 7 bases. The DNA end is more similar to TRBJ2-7, so the J call may be wrong. This CDR3 is 14 amino acids long. Germline CDR1 is GTSNPN and CDR2 is SVGIG (reference sequence). The DNA for the CDR3 is TGTGCCTGGAAGCCGGCAGGGGGATCCTACGAGCAGTACTTC. This gives the protein CAWKPAGGSYEQYF.